The table lists the clone carrying this T cell receptor beta chain with a few counts. Its antigen is not known. This entry belongs to a study of response to subunit inactivated influenza vaccine. Study-wide results and caveats: T cells newly recruited by each seasonal influenza vaccination are few, the authors suggested.

Germline CDR1 reads SGHDN; CDR2 reads FVKESK. The V segment lost 4 bases and the J segment 5 bases; nucleotides outside the gene matches: 9. The CDR3 has 15 amino acids. TCRdb redid the calling of the RT-PCR reads with MiXCR, one entry per CDR3 protein. The data contain about 700,000 distinct CDR3 sequences, roughly 13% of them singletons. The sample here was PBMCs from blood, taken roughly 15 days before vaccination. The origin of this receptor is a man over 45 who received an inactivated influenza vaccine. The rearrangement joins TRBV14 to TRBJ2-7, with 9 bases that match TRBD1. The CDR3 loop is CASSRPGQGINEQYF. In DNA, the CDR3 is TGTGCCAGCAGCCGTCCGGGACAGGGAATCAACGAGCAGTACTTC.